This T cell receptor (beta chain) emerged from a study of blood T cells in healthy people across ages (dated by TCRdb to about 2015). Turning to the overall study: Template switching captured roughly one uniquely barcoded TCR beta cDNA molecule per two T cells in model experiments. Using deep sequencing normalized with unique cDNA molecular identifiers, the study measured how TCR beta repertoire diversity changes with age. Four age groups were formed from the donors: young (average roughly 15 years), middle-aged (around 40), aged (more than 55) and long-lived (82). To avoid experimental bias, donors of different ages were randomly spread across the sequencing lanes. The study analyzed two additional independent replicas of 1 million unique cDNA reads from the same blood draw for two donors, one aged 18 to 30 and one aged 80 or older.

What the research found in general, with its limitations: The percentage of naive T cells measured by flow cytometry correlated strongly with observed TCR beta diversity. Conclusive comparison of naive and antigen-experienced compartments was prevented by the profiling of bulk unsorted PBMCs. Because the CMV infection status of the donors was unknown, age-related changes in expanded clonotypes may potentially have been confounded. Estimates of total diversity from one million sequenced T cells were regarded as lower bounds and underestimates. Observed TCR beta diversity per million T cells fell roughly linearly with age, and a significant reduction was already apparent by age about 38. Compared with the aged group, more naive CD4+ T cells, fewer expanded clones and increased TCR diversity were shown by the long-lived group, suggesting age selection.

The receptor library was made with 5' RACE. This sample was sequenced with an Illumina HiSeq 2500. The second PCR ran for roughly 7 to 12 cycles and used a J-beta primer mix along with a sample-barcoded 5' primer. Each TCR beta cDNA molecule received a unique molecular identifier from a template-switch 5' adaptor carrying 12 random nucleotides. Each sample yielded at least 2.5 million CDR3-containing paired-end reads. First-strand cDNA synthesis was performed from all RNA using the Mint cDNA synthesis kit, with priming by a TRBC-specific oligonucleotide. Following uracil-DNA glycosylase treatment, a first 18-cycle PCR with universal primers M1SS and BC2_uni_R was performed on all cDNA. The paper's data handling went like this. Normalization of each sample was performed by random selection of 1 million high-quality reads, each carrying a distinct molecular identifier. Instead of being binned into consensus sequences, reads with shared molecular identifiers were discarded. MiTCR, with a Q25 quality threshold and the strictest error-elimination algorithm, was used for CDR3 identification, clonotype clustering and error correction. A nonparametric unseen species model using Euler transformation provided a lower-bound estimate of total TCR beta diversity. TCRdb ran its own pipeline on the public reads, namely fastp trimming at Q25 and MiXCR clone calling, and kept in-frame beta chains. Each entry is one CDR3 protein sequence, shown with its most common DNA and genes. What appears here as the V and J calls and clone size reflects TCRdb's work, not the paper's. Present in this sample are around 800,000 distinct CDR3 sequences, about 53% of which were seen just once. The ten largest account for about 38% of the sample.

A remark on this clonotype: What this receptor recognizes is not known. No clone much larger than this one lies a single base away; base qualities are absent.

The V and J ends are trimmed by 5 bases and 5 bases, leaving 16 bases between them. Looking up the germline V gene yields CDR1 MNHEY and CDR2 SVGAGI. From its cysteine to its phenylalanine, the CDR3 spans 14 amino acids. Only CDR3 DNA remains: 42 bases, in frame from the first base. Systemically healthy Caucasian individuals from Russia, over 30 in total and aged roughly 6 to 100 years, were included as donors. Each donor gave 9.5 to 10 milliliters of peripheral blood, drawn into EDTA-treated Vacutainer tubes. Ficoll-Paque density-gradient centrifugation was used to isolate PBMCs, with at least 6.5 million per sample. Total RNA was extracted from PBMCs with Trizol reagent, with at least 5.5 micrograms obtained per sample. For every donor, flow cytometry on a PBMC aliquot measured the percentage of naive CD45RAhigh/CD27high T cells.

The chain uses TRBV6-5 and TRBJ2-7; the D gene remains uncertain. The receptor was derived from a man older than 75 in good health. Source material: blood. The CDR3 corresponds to CASSLLLAFNEQYF. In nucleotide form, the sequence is TGTGCCAGCAGTCTTCTTCTGGCCTTCAACGAGCAGTACTTC.